A selection of T cell receptor beta chains follows, all from one sample in a study of T cell responses to AZD1222 COVID-19 vaccine. Libraries were prepared by immunoSEQ multiplex PCR; TCRdb keeps only in-frame clonotypes and omits some of them. The data contain approximately 91,000 clones, around nine tenths of them seen just once; the ten biggest clones take up roughly 13%. The sample here was peripheral blood, taken on day 0 of AZD1222 vaccination. Receptors were obtained from an adult in good health. Each CDR3 is given with its conserved first and last residue. The D gene is left open where the match is weak. Clone size is shown for a subset of rows, as once, few, many or a class of expanded clone.

V gene	CDR3 length	clone size	J gene	D gene	CDR3 protein
TRBV6-5	11	.	TRBJ2-3	.	CASSSLGAWYF
TRBV6-5	14	.	TRBJ2-7	TRBD2	CASRNSGGAYEQYF
TRBV5-1	14	.	TRBJ1-1	.	CASRLEGTFTEAFF
TRBV7-2	15	.	TRBJ2-2	TRBD2	CASSPTLARAGELFF
TRBV19	12	.	TRBJ2-3	.	CASSMAVDTQYF
TRBV5-1	21	.	TRBJ2-1	TRBD2	CASSLNSGLAGGSLSYNEQFF
TRBV27	15	.	TRBJ2-1	.	CASSPRGPGKNEQFF
TRBV7-8	19	.	TRBJ2-2	TRBD2	CASSSSSGGGPLGTGELFF
TRBV19	13	.	TRBJ2-7	.	CASSDVYSYEQYF
TRBV5-4	15	.	TRBJ2-5	.	CASSFGPRGPETQYF
TRBV5-8	12	.	TRBJ1-2	.	CASSWDNYGYTF
TRBV18	13	.	TRBJ2-1	.	CASSVQGSNEQFF
TRBV5-1	17	.	TRBJ1-1	TRBD1	CASSLGPGTGSGTEAFF
TRBV7-9	13	once	TRBJ2-5	.	CASSLEGQETQYF
TRBV5-1	15	.	TRBJ1-4	.	CASSLDRSGLEKLFF
TRBV6-2/TRBV6-3	15	once	TRBJ2-5	.	CASSYSGTFLGTQYF
TRBV13	14	.	TRBJ2-5	TRBD2	CASSYSGGRETQYF
TRBV5-4	14	.	TRBJ1-2	.	CASNQGVGIYGYTF
TRBV9	15	.	TRBJ1-4	.	CASSRAGLGNEKLFF
TRBV10-3	14	.	TRBJ1-2	.	CAISESADPYGYTF
TRBV10-3	15	.	TRBJ1-5	TRBD1	CAISPGQGGNQPQHF
TRBV15	13	.	TRBJ1-2	TRBD1	CATARDRGLGYTF
TRBV6-5	15	.	TRBJ1-1	.	CASSKDGAANTEAFF
TRBV4-1	14	.	TRBJ1-2	.	CASSQGTDFYGYTF
TRBV4-2	15	.	TRBJ2-5	TRBD2	CASSQDPGGRETQYF
TRBV6-5	15	.	TRBJ1-4	TRBD1	CATRDRRATNEKLFF
TRBV18	14	.	TRBJ2-7	.	CASAPNPRGHEQYF
TRBV6-5	13	.	TRBJ1-1	TRBD1	CASSYRDREGAFF
TRBV5-6	16	.	TRBJ2-1	.	CASRQLGGPLYNEQFF
TRBV4-2	13	.	TRBJ2-5	.	CASSQGGRETQYF
TRBV19	15	.	TRBJ2-3	.	CASSIAGAVTDTQYF
TRBV7-8	12	.	TRBJ1-2	TRBD1	CASSPGRGPYTF
TRBV3-1/TRBV3-2	15	.	TRBJ2-5	.	CASSQGGWVRETQYF
TRBV19	15	.	TRBJ2-3	.	CASSWAVPSTDTQYF